The TCR beta chain described here comes from a study of CD8 T cells in ankylosing spondylitis. The study, taken as a whole, reports: Ankylosing spondylitis blood seemed to carry a telltale TCR beta motif made of several highly homologous variants.

Comment on this clonotype: Its antigen is unknown.

Each CDR3 protein gets one entry after TCRdb re-called the 5' RACE reads with MiXCR. The sample records some 840,000 distinct CDR3 sequences, 12% being singletons. Germline CDR1 is WNHNN and CDR2 is SYGVQD (reference sequence). There are 12 residues in the CDR3. With 9 bases removed from V and 9 bases from J, the gap between germline ends came to 16 bases. The rearrangement joins TRBV10-1 to TRBJ2-3, with D perhaps TRBD1 or TRBD2 (5 bases each). The receptor was derived from a male donor with ankylosing spondylitis. Sequences were obtained from blood, either unsorted or a sorted T cell fraction (not recorded which). The CDR3: CASTGAQGTQYF. The DNA for the CDR3 is TGCGCCAGTACCGGGGCCCAGGGAACGCAGTATTTT.